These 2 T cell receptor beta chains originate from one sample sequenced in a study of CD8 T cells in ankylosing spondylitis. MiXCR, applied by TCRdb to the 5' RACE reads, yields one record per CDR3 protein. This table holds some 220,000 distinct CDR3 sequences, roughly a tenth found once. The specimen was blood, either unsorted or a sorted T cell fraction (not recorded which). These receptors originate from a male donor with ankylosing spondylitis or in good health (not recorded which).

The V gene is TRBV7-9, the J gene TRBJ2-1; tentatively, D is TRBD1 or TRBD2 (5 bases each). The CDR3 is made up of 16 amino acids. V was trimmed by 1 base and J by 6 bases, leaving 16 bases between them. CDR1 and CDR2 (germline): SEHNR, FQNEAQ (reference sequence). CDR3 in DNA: TGTGCCAGCAGCTTAGGGGGACGGAGAAGAGCCAATGAGCAGTTCTTC. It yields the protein CASSLGGRRRANEQFF.

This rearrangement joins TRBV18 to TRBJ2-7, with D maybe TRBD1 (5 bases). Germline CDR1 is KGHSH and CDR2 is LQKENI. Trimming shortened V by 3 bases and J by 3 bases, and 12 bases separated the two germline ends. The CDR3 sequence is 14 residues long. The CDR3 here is CASSPRDMVYEQYF. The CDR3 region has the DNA TGTGCCAGCTCACCCAGGGATATGGTCTACGAGCAGTACTTC.